The following is a TCR beta chain sequence with its context. What it recognizes is unknown. Primers included in the PCR were 60 Vbeta and 13 Jbeta primers. Measured with immunoSEQ multiplex PCR; TCRdb has only the in-frame clones, and not every one. The sample contains 120,000 to 150,000 clones, over 60% of which appear only once. The sample belongs to a study of cytomegalovirus exposure and HLA in healthy donors. Study-level findings and limits: It was confirmed in vitro that a few of the CMV-associated chains were specific for CMV antigens. Within the data, a cluster of highly shared sequence variants was likely a sequencing artifact.

This CDR3 region has 16 residues. Germline values: CDR1 LGHNA, CDR2 YNFKEQ. V trimming: 4 bases; J trimming: 0 bases; junction bases outside the gene matches: 4. Sequencing was performed on PBMCs. The chain combines TRBV4-2 with TRBJ2-7; 12 bases align to TRBD2. The sequence was obtained from a man in his forties in good health and CMV-seronegative. The CDR3 DNA sequence: TGTGCCAGCAGCCGAGGACTAGCGGGGACCTCCTACGAGCAGTACTTC. It codes for CASSRGLAGTSYEQYF.